The sequence of this TCR beta chain was determined in a study of T cell responses to AZD1222 COVID-19 vaccine. Turning to the study itself: The study pooled second doses at about 4 or about 12 weeks.

Regarding this clone: Its antigen is unknown.

Study outcomes and limitations: White British donors predominated, females outnumbered males, and clonal diversity was possibly underestimated. Spike as a whole was targeted by vaccine-associated CD4 TCRs, dominant at 160-218 and 743-854.

V dropped 5 bases and J dropped 4 bases, with 12 bases sitting between them. CDR3 length: 13 amino acids. Germline V CDR1 and CDR2: SQVTM, ANQGSEA. Libraries were prepared by immunoSEQ multiplex PCR; TCRdb keeps only in-frame clonotypes and omits some of them. The sample has 180,000 or so clones, roughly 88% seen once; the top ten hold around 7.9%. The sequence was collected from an adult in good health. This chain links TRBV29-1 with TRBJ1-5; D may be TRBD1 (5 bases). Source: peripheral blood, taken on day 0 of AZD1222 vaccination. The CDR3 region is CSVSSTDNQPQHF. In DNA, the CDR3 is TGCAGCGTTTCTTCGACAGATAATCAGCCCCAGCATTTT.